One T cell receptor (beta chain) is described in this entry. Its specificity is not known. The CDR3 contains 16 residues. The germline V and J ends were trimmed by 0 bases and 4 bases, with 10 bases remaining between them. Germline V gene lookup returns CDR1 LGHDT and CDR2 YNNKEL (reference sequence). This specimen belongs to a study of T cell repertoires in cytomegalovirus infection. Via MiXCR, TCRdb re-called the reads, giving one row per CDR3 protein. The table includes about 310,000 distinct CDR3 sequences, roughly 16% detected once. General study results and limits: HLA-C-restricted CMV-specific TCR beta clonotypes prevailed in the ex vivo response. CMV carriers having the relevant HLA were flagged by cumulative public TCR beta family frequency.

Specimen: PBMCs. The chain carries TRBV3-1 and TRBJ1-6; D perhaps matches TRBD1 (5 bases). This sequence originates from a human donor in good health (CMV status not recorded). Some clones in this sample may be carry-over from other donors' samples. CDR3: CASSQEVGEYNSPLHF. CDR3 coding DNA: TGTGCCAGCAGCCAAGAAGTAGGGGAATATAATTCACCCCTCCACTTT.